This T cell receptor beta chain was sequenced for a study of PD-1 blockade in mismatch repair-deficient tumors. Study-wide context: Patients had about a dozen mismatch repair-deficient cancer types, all previously treated and progressing. General observations from the study: Rapid post-treatment expansion, then contraction, generally preceding radiologic response, marked tumor-resident clones.

CDR1 is PRHDT, CDR2 FYEKMQ, per germline (reference sequence). V gave up 0 bases and J gave up 6 bases; unmatched junction bases: 4. This CDR3 is 16 amino acids long. Clones were read by immunoSEQ multiplex PCR, and TCRdb kept only the in-frame ones, dropping some. The sample shows 60,000 to 70,000 clones, around 88% of them seen only once. PCR or immunohistochemistry showed mismatch repair deficiency in every enrolled patient. The TCR-sequenced patients were a few responders to pembrolizumab. Note on this clone: The antigen is unknown.

The chain links TRBV13 to TRBJ2-2, with 10 bases lining up with TRBD1. The input for sequencing was peripheral blood, taken 52 weeks after starting pembrolizumab. This clonotype was obtained from an adult with mismatch repair-deficient cancer. CDR3: CASSLGGTGAAGELFF. The DNA for the CDR3 is TGTGCCAGCAGCTTAGGTGGGACAGGGGCGGCCGGGGAGCTGTTTTTT. The full variable domain, its missing parts supplied by reference TRBV13 and TRBJ2-2, is AAGVIQSPRHLIKEKRETATLKCYPIPRHDTVYWYQQGPGQDPQFLISFYEKMQSDKGSIPDRFSAQQFSDYHSELNMSSLELGDSALYFCASSLGGTGAAGELFFGEGSRLTVL.